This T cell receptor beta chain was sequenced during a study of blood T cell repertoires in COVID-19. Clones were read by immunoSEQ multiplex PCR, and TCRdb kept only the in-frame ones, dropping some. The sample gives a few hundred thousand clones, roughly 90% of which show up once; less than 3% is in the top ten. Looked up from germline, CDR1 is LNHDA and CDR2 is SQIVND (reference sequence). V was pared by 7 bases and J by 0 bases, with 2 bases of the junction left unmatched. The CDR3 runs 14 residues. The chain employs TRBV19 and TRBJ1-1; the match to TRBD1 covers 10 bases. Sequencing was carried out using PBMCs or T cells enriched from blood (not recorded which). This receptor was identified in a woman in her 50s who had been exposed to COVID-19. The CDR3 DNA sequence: TGTGCCAGTATGGACAGGGGGTTGAACACTGAAGCTTTCTTT. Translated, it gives CASMDRGLNTEAFF.